The 14 T cell receptor beta chains listed next were all sequenced from one sample in a study of coeliac disease. Profiled with immunoSEQ multiplex PCR; TCRdb holds only in-frame clones, not every one. The sample holds about 3,300 clones, roughly 67% seen once. Sequencing was carried out using intraepithelial lymphocytes from the gut. The receptors shown here come from a woman aged 40 to 50.

The rearrangement joins TRBV7-8 to TRBJ2-5, with D perhaps matching TRBD2 (5 bases). Germline V lookup: CDR1 SGHVS, CDR2 FQNEAQ. The CDR3 is 12 amino acids. V was trimmed by 8 bases and J by 4 bases, leaving 11 bases between them. CDR3 in DNA: TGTGCCAGCGGTCGGGAAGCAGAGACCCAGTACTTC. Protein: CASGREAETQYF.

This clone was seen only once. CDR3 DNA sequence: TGTGCCAGCAGCTTGATGGTAACTAGCCTGGGCCATGAGCAGTTCTTC. Residues: CASSLMVTSLGHEQFF. The chain has TRBV5-8 and TRBJ2-1; a possible D gene is TRBD2 (6 bases). The CDR3 runs 16 residues. Germline CDR1 is SGHTS and CDR2 is YDEGEE. V gave up 1 base and J gave up 8 bases, with 19 bases separating them. The full variable domain, rest sourced from reference TRBV5-8 and TRBJ2-1, is EAGVTQSPTHLIKTRGQQATLRCSPISGHTSVYWYQQALGLGLQFLLWYDEGEERNRGNFPPRFSGRQFPNYSSELNVNALELEDSALYLCASSLMVTSLGHEQFFGPGTRLTVL.

This clone was picked up a small number of times. This chain joins TRBV7-9 and TRBJ2-3, with D possibly matching TRBD1 (5 bases). Trimming took 8 bases from V and 2 from J, leaving 20 bases between them. This CDR3 spans 16 amino acids. CDR1 and CDR2 (germline): SEHNR, FQNEAQ (reference sequence). CDR3: CASFTNPYRNTDTQYF. The DNA of the CDR3 is TGTGCCAGCTTCACAAACCCCTACAGGAACACAGATACGCAGTATTTT.

This clone was recorded a few times. The rearrangement uses TRBV27 and TRBJ2-1; D uncertain. The V end was cut by 5 bases, the J end by 5 bases, with 7 bases between. CDR3 length: 12 residues. Germline V gene lookup returns CDR1 MNHEY and CDR2 SMNVEV (reference sequence). This chain's CDR3 is CASSPENNEQFF. The CDR3, as DNA: TGTGCCAGCAGTCCAGAAAACAATGAGCAGTTCTTC.

The chain is built from TRBV4-3 and TRBJ2-3; no reliable D call. V was clipped by 0 bases and J by 2 bases, with 12 bases between them. Per germline, CDR1 LGHNA and CDR2 YSLEER. The CDR3 loop spans 16 amino acids. CDR3 bases: TGCGCCAGCAGCCAAGACAGAACGGCGGCCACAGATACGCAGTATTTT. Translated: CASSQDRTAATDTQYF.

The rearrangement uses TRBV5-1 and TRBJ1-2, with 8 bases that match TRBD1. Germline CDR1 and CDR2: SGHRS and YFSETQ. V lost 4 bases and J lost 0; bases outside the gene matches: 20. CDR3 length equals 20 residues. The CDR3 DNA follows: TGCGCCAGCAGCGCGGGACAGTTGGGACAGGCATTCTCCGCTAACTATGGCTACACCTTC. Translated: CASSAGQLGQAFSANYGYTF.

V usage is TRBV9 and J usage is TRBJ2-7, with 7 bases fitting TRBD2. The CDR3 length is 13 residues. J lost 5 bases, V lost 4 bases, and 6 bases had no gene match. Germline V gives CDR1 SGDLS, CDR2 YYNGEE. The CDR3 sequence: CASSLGGNNEQYF. The CDR3 nucleotides are TGTGCCAGCAGCCTCGGGGGGAATAACGAGCAGTACTTC.

In its sample, this clone was seen once. V is TRBV28 and J is TRBJ1-2; unclear D gene. Germline V gene lookup returns CDR1 MDHEN and CDR2 SYDVKM. The V gene lost 5 bases and the J gene lost 4 bases, with 11 bases spanning the gap. The CDR3 is 13 amino acids. CDR3 DNA: TGTGCCAGCAGTCGAGTGATTGTCTATGGCTACACCTTC. This sequence encodes CASSRVIVYGYTF.

This clone is medium-sized by share. The chain carries TRBV19 and TRBJ2-2, with 7 bases identical to TRBD1. The CDR3 runs 18 residues. Unmatched junction bases numbered 11, after V lost 0 bases and J lost 4 bases. Germline V lookup: CDR1 LNHDA, CDR2 SQIVND (reference sequence). CDR3 sequence reads: CASSIDHRTGYATGELFF. The CDR3 DNA sequence: TGTGCCAGTAGTATAGATCACCGGACAGGCTATGCCACCGGGGAGCTGTTTTTT.

The chain couples TRBV29-1 to TRBJ1-2, with 9 bases that match TRBD1. Germline CDR1 and CDR2: SQVTM and ANQGSEA. The CDR3 has 21 residues. After removal of 7 bases from V and 1 base from J, the junction contained 28 bases not matched to a gene. The CDR3 loop is CSAQTGTGLVFSLPYNYGYTF. The CDR3 nucleotides read TGCAGCGCCCAGACGGGGACAGGGCTGGTTTTTAGCCTCCCGTATAACTATGGCTACACCTTC.

The chain joins TRBV27 to TRBJ2-1, with TRBD2 matching over 9 bases. V dropped 6 bases and J dropped 8; count of bases not matched to a gene: 5. The CDR3 has 13 amino acids. In germline, CDR1 is MNHEY, CDR2 SMNVEV (reference sequence). The CDR3 reads CASRAGGPDEQFF. In DNA form, the CDR3 reads TGTGCCAGCAGGGCGGGAGGGCCCGATGAGCAGTTCTTC.

This clone was counted between two and nine times. V and J are TRBV6-5 and TRBJ1-3; tentative D call: TRBD1 (5 bases). The germline CDR1 and CDR2 sequences are MNHEY and SVGAGI. CDR3 length: 14 amino acids. Deletions cut 4 bases from V and 3 bases from J, with 10 bases between. The CDR3 loop reads CASSLAGIGNTIYF. The CDR3 coding sequence is TGTGCCAGCAGTTTGGCAGGGATTGGAAACACCATATATTTT.

This clone was counted a few times. The genes are TRBV15 and TRBJ2-7; D ambiguous. CDR1 is LNHNV and CDR2 is YYDKDF in the germline V gene (reference sequence). The V gene lost 4 bases and the J gene lost 6 bases, with 13 bases spanning the gap. This CDR3 has 13 amino acids. CDR3 nucleotide sequence: TGTGCCACCAGCACCCTCTTATCCGGCGAGCAGTACTTC. Residues: CATSTLLSGEQYF.

Details on this clone: Other DNA sequences in this specimen translate into the identical CDR3. This CDR3 is CASSVASGNYEQYF. DNA for the CDR3: TGTGCCAGCAGCGTAGCTAGCGGGAACTACGAGCAGTACTTC. This rearrangement joins TRBV9 to TRBJ2-7, with 9 bases identical to TRBD2. Germline CDR1 SGDLS, CDR2 YYNGEE. The V segment lost 0 bases and the J segment 3 bases; nucleotides outside the gene matches: 1. The CDR3 extends over 14 amino acids.